The 10 T cell receptor beta chains listed next were all sequenced from one sample in a study of T cell responses to AZD1222 COVID-19 vaccine (dated by TCRdb to the early 2020s). The method behind the library was the immunoSEQ multiplex PCR assay. Imported from immuneACCESS, the table was reduced by TCRdb to in-frame sequences with V and J called. These copies leave out some clones; in studies compared against another copy, an unresolved V gene accounts for under half, and the cause of the remainder is not known. Present in this sample are 160,000 or so clones, 85% to 95% of which were seen just once. The ten biggest clones cover about 1.6% of the sample. The sample's time point label, decoded: about 28 days (+/-7) after the second vaccine dose. The sample was peripheral blood, taken 28 days after the second AZD1222 dose. The receptors here all came from an adult who received the AZD1222 COVID-19 vaccine.

The V call is TRBV2, the J call TRBJ1-5, with D tentatively TRBD1 (5 bases). The CDR3 length is 13 residues. Trimming took off 6 bases at V and 3 bases at J, with 9 bases between the two ends. In germline, CDR1 is SNHLY, CDR2 FYNNEI. The CDR3 coding sequence is TGTGCCAGCAGGAGACAGAACAATCAGCCCCAGCATTTT. Amino acid sequence: CASRRQNNQPQHF.

The genes are TRBV7-8 and TRBJ2-7; TRBD2 agrees at 11 bases. V lost 4 bases to trimming and J lost 4 bases; unmatched junction nucleotides: 6. In germline, CDR1 is SGHVS, CDR2 FQNEAQ. The CDR3 runs to 15 residues. The CDR3 loop is CASSSRLAGLYEQYF. In DNA, the CDR3 is TGTGCCAGCAGCTCCCGACTAGCGGGGCTATACGAGCAGTACTTC.

The chain is built from TRBV19 and TRBJ2-7, with TRBD1 identical over 7 bases. Germline-derived CDR1 and CDR2 are LNHDA and SQIVND (reference sequence). V lost 7 bases to trimming and J lost 7 bases; unmatched junction nucleotides: 22. The CDR3 consists of 17 residues. Here the CDR3 DNA reads TGTGCCAGTATCTCACGGCGGACAGGCCCGCCGGAGAGGGAGCAGTACTTC. Encoded protein: CASISRRTGPPEREQYF.

The V and J genes are TRBV6-5 and TRBJ2-7; TRBD2 matches 7 bases. With 2 bases clipped from V and 0 bases from J, the junction kept 4 bases outside the gene matches. CDR3 length equals 15 residues. Germline lookup yields CDR1 MNHEY and CDR2 SVGAGI. DNA of the CDR3: TGTGCCAGCAGTTACGGCGGGGGTTTCTCCTACGAGCAGTACTTC. Its translation is CASSYGGGFSYEQYF.

V and J are TRBV30 and TRBJ1-6, with a tentative D call TRBD1 (6 bases). The CDR3 is made up of 14 amino acids. The V end was cut by 0 bases, the J end by 6 bases, with 9 bases between. Germline V CDR1 and CDR2: GTSNPN, SVGIG (reference sequence). CDR3 DNA: TGTGCCTGGAGTGTAAGGGGGGCTAATTCACCCCTCCACTTT. This translates into CAWSVRGANSPLHF.

Comments on this clone: Other DNA sequences in this specimen translate into the identical CDR3. V gene TRBV29-1 combines with J gene TRBJ1-2; no firm D call. V shed 0 bases and J shed 4 bases, with 3 bases lying between them. There are 11 residues in the CDR3. Per the germline V gene, CDR1 is SQVTM and CDR2 is ANQGSEA. The CDR3 spells CSVEDRYGYTF. As DNA, the CDR3 is TGCAGCGTTGAAGACCGCTATGGCTACACCTTC.

The chain carries TRBV7-9 and TRBJ1-3; 7 bases match TRBD1. The ends lost 4 bases at V and 0 bases at J; junction bases unmatched: 6. The CDR3 has 16 residues. Germline CDR1 SEHNR, CDR2 FQNEAQ (reference sequence). CDR3 protein: CASSSGQPASGNTIYF. CDR3 nucleotides: TGTGCCAGCAGCTCGGGACAGCCGGCCTCTGGAAACACCATATATTTT. Using reference TRBV7-9 and TRBJ1-3 for the parts outside the CDR3, the full variable domain is DTGVSQNPRHKITKRGQNVTFRCDPISEHNRLYWYRQTLGQGPEFLTYFQNEAQLEKSRLLSDRFSAERPKGSFSTLEIQRTEQGDSAMYLCASSSGQPASGNTIYFGEGSWLTVV.

For this clone: The junction departs from the called germline gene at one end, perhaps through a read error. The chain is built from TRBV2 and TRBJ2-7; no clear D gene. Looked up from germline, CDR1 is SNHLY and CDR2 is FYNNEI. The length of the CDR3 is 14 residues. The CDR3 here is CASSEGLDGYEQYF. The CDR3 region has the DNA TGTGCCAGCAGCGAAGGCCTCGACGGGTACGAGCAGTACTTC. Filled out from reference TRBV2 and TRBJ2-7, the complete variable domain reads EPEVTQTPSHQVTQMGQEVILRCVPISNHLYFYWYRQILGQKVEFLVSFYNNEISEKSEIFDDQFSVERPDGSNFTLKIRSTKLEDSAMYFCASSEGLDGYEQYFGPGTRLTVT.

This clone has only one observation. J is TRBJ1-6 and V is TRBV14; unclear D gene. Trimming stripped 0 bases from V and 10 bases from J, with 13 bases between. The CDR3 totals 15 residues. Per germline, CDR1 SGHDN and CDR2 FVKESK. For the CDR3, the DNA is TGTGCCAGCAGCCAAGAGTCCGGGCGAAACTCACCCCTCCACTTT. Amino acids: CASSQESGRNSPLHF.

The chain carries TRBV5-6 and TRBJ1-2, with D possibly matching TRBD1 (5 bases). The V end was cut by 3 bases, the J end by 3 bases, with 18 bases between. Germline V gene data show CDR1 as SGHDT and CDR2 as YYEEEE. This CDR3 contains 16 residues. The DNA of the CDR3 is TGTGCCAGCAGCTCAAGGCTGTGGGGCCCCGACTATGGCTACACCTTC. The encoded protein is CASSSRLWGPDYGYTF. The full variable domain, with the rest looked up from reference TRBV5-6 and TRBJ1-2, is DAGVTQSPTHLIKTRGQQVTLRCSPKSGHDTVSWYQQALGQGPQFIFQYYEEEERQRGNFPDRFSGHQFPNYSSELNVNALLLGDSALYLCASSSRLWGPDYGYTFGSGTRLTVV.